The source of this T cell receptor beta chain is a study of blood T cells in healthy people across ages. A J-beta primer mix and a sample-barcoded 5' primer were used in a second PCR of roughly 6 to 11 cycles. Researchers report that a template-switch adaptor with 12 random nucleotides tagged each cDNA molecule. A single record per CDR3 protein comes from TCRdb applying MiXCR to the 5' RACE reads. The sample contains some 800,000 distinct CDR3 sequences, approximately 25% of which appear only once. Only a few counts were recorded for this clonotype. Germline CDR1 reads GTSNPN; CDR2 reads SVGIG (reference sequence). The V end was cut by 3 bases, the J end by 2 bases, with 11 bases between. This CDR3 has 13 amino acids. Separately, the same data were catalogued under a study of T cells of mothers and their children. Turning to that study: Related mother-child pairs showed slightly higher but non-significant overlap than unrelated pairs.

Sequencing input: blood. This TCR was sampled from a boy aged 5-17 years in good health. The chain joins TRBV30 to TRBJ2-7, with a tentative D call TRBD1 (5 bases). The CDR3 is CAWSSDKAYEQYF. CDR3 sequence (DNA): TGTGCCTGGAGCTCGGACAAGGCCTACGAGCAGTACTTC. The variable domain in full, completed from reference TRBV30 and TRBJ2-7, reads SQTIHQWPATLVQPVGSPLSLECTVEGTSNPNLYWYRQAAGRGLQLLFYSVGIGQISSEVPQNLSASRPQDRQFILSSKKLLLSDSGFYLCAWSSDKAYEQYFGPGTRLTVT.